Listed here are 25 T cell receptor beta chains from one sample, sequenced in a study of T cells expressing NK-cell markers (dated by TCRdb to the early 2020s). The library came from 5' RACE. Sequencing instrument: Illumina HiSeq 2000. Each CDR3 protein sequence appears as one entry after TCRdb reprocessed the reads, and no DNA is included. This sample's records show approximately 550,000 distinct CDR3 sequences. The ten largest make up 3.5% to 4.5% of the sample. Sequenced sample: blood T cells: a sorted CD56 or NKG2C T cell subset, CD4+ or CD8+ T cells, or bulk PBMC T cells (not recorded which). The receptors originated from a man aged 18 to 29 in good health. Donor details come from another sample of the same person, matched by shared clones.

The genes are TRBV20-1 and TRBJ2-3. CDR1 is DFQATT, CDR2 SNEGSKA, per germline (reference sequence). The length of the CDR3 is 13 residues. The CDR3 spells CSAPFGGTDTQYF.

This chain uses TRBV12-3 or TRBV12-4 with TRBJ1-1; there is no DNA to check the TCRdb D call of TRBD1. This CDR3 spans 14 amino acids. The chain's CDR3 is CASGYRERNTEAFF.

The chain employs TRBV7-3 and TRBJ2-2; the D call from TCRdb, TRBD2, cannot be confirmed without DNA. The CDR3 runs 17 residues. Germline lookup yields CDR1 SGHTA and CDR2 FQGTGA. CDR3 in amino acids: CASSPEGSGTHTGELFF.

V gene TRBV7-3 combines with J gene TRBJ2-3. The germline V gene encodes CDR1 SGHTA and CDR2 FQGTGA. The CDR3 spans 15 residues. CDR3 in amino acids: CASSLGMTPTDTQYF. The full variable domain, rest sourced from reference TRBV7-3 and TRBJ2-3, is GAGVSQTPSNKVTEKGKYVELRCDPISGHTALYWYRQSLGQGPEFLIYFQGTGAADDSGLPNDRFFAVRPEGSVSTLKIQRTERGDSAVYLCASSLGMTPTDTQYFGPGTRLTVL.

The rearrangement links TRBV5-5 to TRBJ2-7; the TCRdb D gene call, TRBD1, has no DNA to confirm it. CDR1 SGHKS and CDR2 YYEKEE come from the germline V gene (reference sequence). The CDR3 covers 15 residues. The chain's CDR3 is CASSLSTGGVDEQYF.

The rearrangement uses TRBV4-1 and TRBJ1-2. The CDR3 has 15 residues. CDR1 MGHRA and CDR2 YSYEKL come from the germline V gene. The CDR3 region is CASSQDFQGFYGYTF.

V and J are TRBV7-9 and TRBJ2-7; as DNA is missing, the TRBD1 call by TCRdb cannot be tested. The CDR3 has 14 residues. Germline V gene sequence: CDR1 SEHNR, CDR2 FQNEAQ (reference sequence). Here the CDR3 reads CASSQRDPKYEQYF.

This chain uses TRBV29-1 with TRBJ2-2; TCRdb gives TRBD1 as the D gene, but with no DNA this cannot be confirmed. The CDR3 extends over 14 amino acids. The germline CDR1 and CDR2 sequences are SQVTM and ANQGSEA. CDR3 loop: CSVEADRDTGELFF.

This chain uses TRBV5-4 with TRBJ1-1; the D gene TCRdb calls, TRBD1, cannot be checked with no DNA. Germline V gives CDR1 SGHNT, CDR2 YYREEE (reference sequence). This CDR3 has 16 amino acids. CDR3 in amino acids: CASSLGGQETNTEAFF.

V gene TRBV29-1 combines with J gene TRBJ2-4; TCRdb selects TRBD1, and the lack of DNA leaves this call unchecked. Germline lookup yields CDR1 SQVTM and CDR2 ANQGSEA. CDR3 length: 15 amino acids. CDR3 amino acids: CSVQGTELAKNIQYF.

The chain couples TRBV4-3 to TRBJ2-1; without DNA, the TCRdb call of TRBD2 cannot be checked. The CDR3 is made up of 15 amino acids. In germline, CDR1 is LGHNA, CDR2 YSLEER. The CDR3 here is CASSQGGTSGNEQFF.

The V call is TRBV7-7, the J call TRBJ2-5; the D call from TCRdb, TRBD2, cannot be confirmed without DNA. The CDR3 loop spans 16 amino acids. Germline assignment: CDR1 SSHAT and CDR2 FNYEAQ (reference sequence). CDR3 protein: CASSIRLAGVQETQYF.

The CDR3 region is CASSQVGQATDTQYF. V gene TRBV4-3 combines with J gene TRBJ2-3; the D call of TRBD1 rests on TCRdb alone, since no DNA is present to check it. The CDR3 is made up of 15 amino acids. Looked up from germline, CDR1 is LGHNA and CDR2 is YSLEER.

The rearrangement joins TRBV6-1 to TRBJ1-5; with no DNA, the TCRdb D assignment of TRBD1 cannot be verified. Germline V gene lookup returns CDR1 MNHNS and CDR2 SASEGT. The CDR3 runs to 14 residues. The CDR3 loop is CASTGQGTNQPQHF.

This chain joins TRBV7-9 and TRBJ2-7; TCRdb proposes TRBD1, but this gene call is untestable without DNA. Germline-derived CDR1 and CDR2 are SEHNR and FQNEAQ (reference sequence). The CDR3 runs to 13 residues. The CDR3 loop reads CASSPDSTYEQYF.

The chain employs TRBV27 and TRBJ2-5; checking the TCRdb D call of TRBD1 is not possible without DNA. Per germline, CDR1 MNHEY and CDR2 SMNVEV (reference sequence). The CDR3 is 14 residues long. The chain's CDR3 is CASSPGSAKETQYF.

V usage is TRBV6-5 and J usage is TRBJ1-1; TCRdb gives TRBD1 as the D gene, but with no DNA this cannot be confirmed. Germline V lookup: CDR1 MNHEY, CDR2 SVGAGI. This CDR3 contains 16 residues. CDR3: CASSYSGGSLNTEAFF.

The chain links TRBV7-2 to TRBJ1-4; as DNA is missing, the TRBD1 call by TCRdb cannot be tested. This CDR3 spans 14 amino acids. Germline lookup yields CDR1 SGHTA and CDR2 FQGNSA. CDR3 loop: CASSFRNRDEKLFF.

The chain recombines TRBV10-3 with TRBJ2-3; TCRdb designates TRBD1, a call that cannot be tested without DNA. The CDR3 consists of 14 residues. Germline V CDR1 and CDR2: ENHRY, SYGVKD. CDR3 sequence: CAISERGGTDTQYF.

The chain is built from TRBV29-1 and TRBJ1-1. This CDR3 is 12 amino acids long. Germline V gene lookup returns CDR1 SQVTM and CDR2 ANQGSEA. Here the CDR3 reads CSALRLTTEAFF.

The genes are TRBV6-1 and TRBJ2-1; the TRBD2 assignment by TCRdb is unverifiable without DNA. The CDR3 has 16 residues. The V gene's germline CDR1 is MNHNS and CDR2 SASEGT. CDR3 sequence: CASSKIAGATFNEQFF.

The CDR3 sequence: CASSTGHLNEKLFF. The chain combines TRBV12-3 or TRBV12-4 with TRBJ1-4. CDR3 length: 14 residues.

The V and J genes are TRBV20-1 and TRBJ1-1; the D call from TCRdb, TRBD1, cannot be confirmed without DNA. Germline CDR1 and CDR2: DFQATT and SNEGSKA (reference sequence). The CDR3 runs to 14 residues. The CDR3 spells CSGGRQGFPSEAFF.

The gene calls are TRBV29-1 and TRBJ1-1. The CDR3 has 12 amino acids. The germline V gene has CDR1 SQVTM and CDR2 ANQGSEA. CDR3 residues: CSVGEGPTEAFF.

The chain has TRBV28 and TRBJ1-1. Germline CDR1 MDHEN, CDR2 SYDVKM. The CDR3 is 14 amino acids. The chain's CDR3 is CASSLWSMNTEAFF.